The 17 T cell receptor beta chains presented below share a single source sample, sequenced in a study of T cell responses to AZD1222 COVID-19 vaccine. Data came from immunoSEQ multiplex PCR; TCRdb stores just in-frame clones and leaves some out. This sample has 80,000 to 90,000 clones, with about 88% found just once. Sequences were derived from peripheral blood, sampled on day 0 of AZD1222 vaccination. These receptors were collected from an adult in good health.

This chain joins TRBV19 and TRBJ1-3; D is uncertain. From germline, CDR1 is LNHDA and CDR2 SQIVND (reference sequence). The CDR3 covers 17 residues. V lost 5 bases, J lost 0 bases, and 17 bases lay in between. The CDR3 loop is CASSSRWARASGNTIYF. CDR3 sequence (DNA): TGTGCCAGTAGTTCCCGGTGGGCTCGAGCCTCTGGAAACACCATATATTTT.

The rearrangement links TRBV19 to TRBJ2-1; TRBD2 matches 8 bases. Germline values: CDR1 LNHDA, CDR2 SQIVND (reference sequence). With 1 base clipped from V and 4 bases from J, the junction kept 3 bases outside the gene matches. The CDR3 is 15 residues long. In DNA, the CDR3 is TGTGCCAGTAGTATAGTAGCGGGGAGTTACAATGAGCAGTTCTTC. Amino acids: CASSIVAGSYNEQFF.

This rearrangement joins TRBV12-3 or TRBV12-4 to TRBJ1-2, with TRBD1 matching 7 bases. With V trimmed by 6 bases and J by 2 bases, 3 bases remained unmatched. This CDR3 region has 13 residues. Here the CDR3 DNA reads TGTGCCAGCAGCCGGGACAGCAACTATGGCTACACCTTC. Its protein product is CASSRDSNYGYTF.

This clone was recorded once. A junction boundary mismatches the germline segment, possibly from a read error. This chain links TRBV3-1 (or the pseudogene TRBV3-2) with TRBJ1-1; a weak D match, TRBD1 (5 bases). The germline CDR1 and CDR2 sequences are LGHDT and YNNKEL (reference sequence). The CDR3 sequence is 16 residues long. This chain's CDR3 is CASSQDSRATSPATRF. The CDR3 DNA is TGTGCCAGCAGCCAAGATTCCAGGGCCACGTCGCCAGCCACCCGCTTT.

V is TRBV7-8 and J is TRBJ1-5; tentatively, D is TRBD1 (5 bases). The CDR3 contains 15 residues. Germline V gene sequence: CDR1 SGHVS, CDR2 FQNEAQ. Trimming shortened V by 0 bases and J by 0 bases, and 6 bases separated the two germline ends. CDR3: CASSLARGSNQPQHF. As DNA, the CDR3 is TGTGCCAGCAGCTTAGCTAGGGGTAGCAATCAGCCCCAGCATTTT.

This rearrangement joins TRBV6-5 to TRBJ2-2; TRBD1 might be the D (5 bases). Germline CDR1 reads MNHEY; CDR2 reads SVGAGI. The CDR3 extends over 14 amino acids. The V end lost 8 bases, the J end lost 3 bases, and 13 bases lay between the germline ends. The CDR3 region has the DNA TGTGCCAGCCAGACGACCAGGGACACCGGGGAGCTGTTTTTT. Translation gives CASQTTRDTGELFF.

The chain carries TRBV18 and TRBJ2-1; weak D call: TRBD1 (6 bases). The CDR3 has 17 residues. Germline V CDR1 and CDR2: KGHSH, LQKENI. Trimming left V 0 bases short and J 3 bases short, with 15 bases between. The DNA of the CDR3 is TGTGCCAGCTCACCACCGTCCGGACAGTCCATCTACAATGAGCAGTTCTTC. Amino acid sequence: CASSPPSGQSIYNEQFF.

This sequence joins TRBV11-1 and TRBJ2-1; 8 nucleotides align to TRBD1. CDR1 and CDR2 from the germline V gene are SGHAT and FQDESV (reference sequence). The CDR3 runs to 12 residues. Trimming cost V 4 bases and J 10 bases; bases outside gene matches: 3. The chain's CDR3 is CASSSRQGEQFF. CDR3 in DNA: TGTGCCAGCAGCTCCAGACAGGGGGAGCAGTTCTTC.

V usage is TRBV2 and J usage is TRBJ2-2; either TRBD1 or TRBD2 may fit D (6 bases each). Trimming left V 6 bases short and J 0 bases short, with 17 bases between. The CDR3 runs 17 residues. Germline CDR1 and CDR2: SNHLY and FYNNEI. This CDR3 reads CASSPRGGNTNTGELFF. The CDR3 DNA is TGTGCCAGCAGCCCTCGAGGGGGGAATACGAACACCGGGGAGCTGTTTTTT.

This chain joins TRBV13 and TRBJ1-1; 7 bases are shared with TRBD1. Germline assignment: CDR1 PRHDT and CDR2 FYEKMQ (reference sequence). V gave up 5 bases and J gave up 1 base; unmatched junction bases: 4. The CDR3 runs to 14 residues. CDR3 DNA: TGTGCCAGCAGCGCGGGACAGTGGAACACTGAAGCTTTCTTT. Protein product: CASSAGQWNTEAFF.

Only one count was recorded for this clone. The V and J genes are TRBV2 and TRBJ1-5; no firm D call. The length of the CDR3 is 14 residues. V shed 5 bases and J shed 3 bases, with 11 bases lying between them. Germline V gene data show CDR1 as SNHLY and CDR2 as FYNNEI. Written as DNA, the CDR3 is TGTGCCAGCAGTCCATTGGGGTTCAATCAGCCCCAGCATTTT. It is translated as CASSPLGFNQPQHF.

The gene calls are TRBV5-6 and TRBJ1-4, with TRBD1 identical over 7 bases. This CDR3 is 17 amino acids long. Trimming took 0 bases from V and 5 from J; bases not matched to a gene: 10. Germline V gene sequence: CDR1 SGHDT, CDR2 YYEEEE. The CDR3 loop reads CASSLGVGGSENEKLFF. The CDR3 region has the DNA TGTGCCAGCAGCTTGGGGGTAGGGGGCAGTGAAAATGAAAAACTGTTTTTT.

This chain uses TRBV5-5 with TRBJ1-4, with D hard to call. Germline CDR1 reads SGHKS; CDR2 reads YYEKEE (reference sequence). Trimming removed 2 bases at V and 8 bases at J, with 13 bases between. This CDR3 has 14 amino acids. CDR3: CASSLRFGEEKLFF. The CDR3, as DNA: TGTGCCAGCAGCTTAAGGTTTGGAGAGGAAAAACTGTTTTTT.

The J gene is TRBJ2-2, the V gene TRBV5-1, with a weak D call TRBD1 (5 bases). From germline, CDR1 is SGHRS and CDR2 YFSETQ. The CDR3 runs to 16 residues. V lost 3 bases and J 2 bases, leaving 14 bases between the germline ends. CDR3 coding DNA: TGCGCCAGCAGCTCCGAAGGACGGACAAACACCGGGGAGCTGTTTTTT. This encodes CASSSEGRTNTGELFF.

This rearrangement joins TRBV6-6 to TRBJ1-2, with D tentatively TRBD1 (6 bases). V was cut by 5 bases and J by 3 bases, with 10 bases left in between. Germline values: CDR1 MNHNY, CDR2 SVGAGI (reference sequence). The CDR3 is 13 amino acids. As DNA, the CDR3 is TGTGCCAGCAGTAAGGACAGAGACTATGGCTACACCTTC. This encodes CASSKDRDYGYTF.

The genes are TRBV7-3 and TRBJ2-2; 8 bases fit TRBD2. The V and J ends lost 3 bases and 6 bases, in that order; junction bases with no gene match: 0. Germline V gene data show CDR1 as SGHTA and CDR2 as FQGTGA. CDR3 length: 13 amino acids. The DNA of the CDR3 is TGTGCCAGCAGCTTTAGCGGGGCCGGGGAGCTGTTTTTT. It yields the protein CASSFSGAGELFF.

The chain carries TRBV6-5 and TRBJ2-1; D is unclear. V was cut by 2 bases and J by 8 bases, with 10 bases left in between. From germline, CDR1 is MNHEY and CDR2 SVGAGI. There are 13 residues in the CDR3. The CDR3 sequence is CASSYRLGHEQFF. CDR3 DNA: TGTGCCAGCAGTTACCGGCTTGGGCATGAGCAGTTCTTC.